This T cell receptor (beta chain) was recovered during a study of regulatory T cells in long-lasting Graves disease. Findings and limits, study-wide: Accuracy was possibly reduced by small sample size. TCR diversity was lower in persistent Graves' patients (versus newly diagnosed ones).

Germline CDR1 reads MNHNS; CDR2 reads SASEGT. The CDR3 has 13 amino acids. This clonotype was detected ten times or more. What it binds is unknown. The junction departs from germline at one end; a sequencing error may be responsible. Arm-PCR with iRepertoire HTBI primers amplified the CDR3 regions for these TCR beta libraries. TCRdb passed the multiplex PCR reads through MiXCR, listing each CDR3 protein once. The sample lists some 280,000 distinct CDR3 sequences, 22% occurring once. This sample's time point: persistent/refractory GD, antithyroid drugs over 5 years with positive TRAb. The authors made the TCR library using RNA they extracted from PBMCs. One endocrinology department in Xi'an, China, was where patients came from.

Source: peripheral blood mononuclear cells (PBMCs), taken when the disease was refractory, from a patient treated with antithyroid drugs. The source is a female donor with Graves disease. V is TRBV6-1 and J is TRBJ2-7; the match to TRBD2 covers 7 bases. The CDR3 reads CASSQAGFGEQYF. CDR3 in DNA: TGTGCCAGCAGTCAAGCGGGATTCGGCGAGCAGTACTTC.